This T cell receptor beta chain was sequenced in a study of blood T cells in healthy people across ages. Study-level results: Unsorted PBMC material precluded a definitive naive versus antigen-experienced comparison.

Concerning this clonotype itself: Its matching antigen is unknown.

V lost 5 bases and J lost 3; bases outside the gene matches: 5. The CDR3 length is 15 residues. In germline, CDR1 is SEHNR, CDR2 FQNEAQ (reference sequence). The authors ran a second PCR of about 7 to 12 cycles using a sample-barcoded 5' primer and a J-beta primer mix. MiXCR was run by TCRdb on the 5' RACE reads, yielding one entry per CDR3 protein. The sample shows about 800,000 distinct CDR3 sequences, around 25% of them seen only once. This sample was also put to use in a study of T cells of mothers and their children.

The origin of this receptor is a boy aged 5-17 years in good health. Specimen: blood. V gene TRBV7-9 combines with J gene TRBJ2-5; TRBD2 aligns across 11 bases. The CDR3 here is CASSPTSGIEETQYF. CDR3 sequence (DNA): TGTGCCAGCAGCCCGACTAGCGGGATTGAAGAGACCCAGTACTTC.